The rows below give T cell receptor beta chains drawn from one sample of a study of early T cells in non-severe SARS-CoV-2 infection. Each CDR3 protein gets one entry after TCRdb re-called the 5' RACE reads with MiXCR. Here the sample spans fewer than 65,000 distinct CDR3 sequences, approximately 9.9% being singletons. Sequencing used whole blood. These receptor sequences come from an adult who was a healthcare worker with PCR-confirmed SARS-CoV-2 infection or an uninfected control (not recorded which). CDR3s include the opening cysteine and the closing phenylalanine or tryptophan. The D gene is left open where the match is weak. A row's size may be missing; if present it is once, few, many or a size class.

clone_size: -
j_call: TRBJ1-1
d_call: -
v_call: TRBV29-1
cdr3_nt: TGCAGCGCACATCATGCCATAGAAGAAGCTTTCTTT
cdr3_aa: CSAHHAIEEAFF

clone_size: many
j_call: TRBJ1-1
d_call: -
v_call: TRBV28
cdr3_nt: TGTGCCAGCAGTTCCCCAACCACTGAAGCTTTCTTT
cdr3_aa: CASSSPTTEAFF

clone_size: few
j_call: TRBJ2-3
d_call: -
v_call: TRBV18
cdr3_nt: TGTGCCAGCTCACCGGCGGTCGTCACAGATACGCAGTATTTT
cdr3_aa: CASSPAVVTDTQYF

clone_size: many
j_call: TRBJ2-1
d_call: -
v_call: TRBV4-2
cdr3_nt: TGTGCCAGCACTTCCATTTCTGGAAGCTCCTACAATGAGCAGTTCTTC
cdr3_aa: CASTSISGSSYNEQFF

clone_size: few
j_call: TRBJ2-3
d_call: -
v_call: TRBV7-3
cdr3_nt: TGTGCCAGCAGCTTATCCCGGACTAGCACAGATACGCAGTATTTT
cdr3_aa: CASSLSRTSTDTQYF

clone_size: few
j_call: TRBJ1-2
d_call: -
v_call: TRBV12-3/TRBV12-4
cdr3_nt: TGTGCCAGCAGTCCCGGCGGCGGCTACACCTTC
cdr3_aa: CASSPGGGYTF

clone_size: many
j_call: TRBJ1-2
d_call: -
v_call: TRBV7-6
cdr3_nt: TGTGCCAGCAGCTTGGGGGCGGGCTATGGCTACACCTTC
cdr3_aa: CASSLGAGYGYTF

clone_size: few
j_call: TRBJ2-2
d_call: -
v_call: TRBV6-5
cdr3_nt: TGTGCCAGCAGGGACGGCGCCGGGGAGCTGTTTTTT
cdr3_aa: CASRDGAGELFF

clone_size: -
j_call: TRBJ2-1
d_call: TRBD2
v_call: TRBV19
cdr3_nt: TGTGCCAGTAGTATAGATGGCGAGCGGGGGGCTTACAATGAGCAGTTCTTC
cdr3_aa: CASSIDGERGAYNEQFF

clone_size: -
j_call: TRBJ2-1
d_call: -
v_call: TRBV12-3/TRBV12-4
cdr3_nt: TGTGCCAGCACCGGTGGGGGAAAAGATTACGTTGAGCAGTTCTTC
cdr3_aa: CASTGGGKDYVEQFF